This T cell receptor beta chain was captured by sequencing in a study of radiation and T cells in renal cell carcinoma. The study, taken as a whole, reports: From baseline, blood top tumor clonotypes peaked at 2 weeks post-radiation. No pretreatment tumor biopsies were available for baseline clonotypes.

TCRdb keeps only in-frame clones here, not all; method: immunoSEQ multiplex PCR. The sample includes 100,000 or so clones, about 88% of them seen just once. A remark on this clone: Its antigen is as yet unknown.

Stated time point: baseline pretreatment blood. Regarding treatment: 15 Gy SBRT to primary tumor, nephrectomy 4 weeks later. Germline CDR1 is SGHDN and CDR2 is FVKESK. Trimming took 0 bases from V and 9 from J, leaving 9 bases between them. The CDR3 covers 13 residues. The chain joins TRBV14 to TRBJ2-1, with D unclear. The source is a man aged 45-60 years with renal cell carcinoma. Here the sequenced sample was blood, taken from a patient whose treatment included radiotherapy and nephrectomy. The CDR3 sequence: CASSQDWGTEQFF. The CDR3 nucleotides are TGTGCCAGCAGCCAAGATTGGGGTACTGAGCAGTTCTTC.